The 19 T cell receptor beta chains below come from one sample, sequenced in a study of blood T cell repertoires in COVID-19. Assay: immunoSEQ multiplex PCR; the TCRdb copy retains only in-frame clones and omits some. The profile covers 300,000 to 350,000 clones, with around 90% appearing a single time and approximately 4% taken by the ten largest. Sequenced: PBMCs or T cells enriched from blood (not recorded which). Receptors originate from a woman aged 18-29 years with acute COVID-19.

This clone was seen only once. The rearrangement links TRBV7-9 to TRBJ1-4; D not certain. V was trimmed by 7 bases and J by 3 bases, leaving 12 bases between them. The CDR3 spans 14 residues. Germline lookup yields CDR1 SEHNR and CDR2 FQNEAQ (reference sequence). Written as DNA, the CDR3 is TGTGCCAGCACTCGACTGGGTTCTAATGAAAAACTGTTTTTT. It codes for CASTRLGSNEKLFF.

For the CDR3, the DNA is TGTGCCAGTAGTATAGATTACGGGACTAGCGGGCTTTACAATGAGCAGTTCTTC. Protein: CASSIDYGTSGLYNEQFF. The chain has TRBV19 and TRBJ2-1, with 12 positions matching TRBD2. The CDR3 sequence is 18 residues long. The ends lost 0 bases at V and 4 bases at J; junction bases unmatched: 7. The V gene's germline CDR1 is LNHDA and CDR2 SQIVND (reference sequence).

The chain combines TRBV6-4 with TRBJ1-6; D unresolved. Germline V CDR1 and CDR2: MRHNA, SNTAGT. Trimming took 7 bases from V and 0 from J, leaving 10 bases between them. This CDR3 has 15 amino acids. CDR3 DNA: TGTGCCAGCAACGGGGAGAGCTCCTATAATTCACCCCTCCACTTT. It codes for CASNGESSYNSPLHF.

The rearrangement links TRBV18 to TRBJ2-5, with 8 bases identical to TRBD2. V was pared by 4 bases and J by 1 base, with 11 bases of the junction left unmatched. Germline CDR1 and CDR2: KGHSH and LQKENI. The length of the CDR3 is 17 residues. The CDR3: CASSLRETSGFQETQYF. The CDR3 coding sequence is TGTGCCAGCTCACTCCGGGAAACTAGCGGTTTCCAAGAGACCCAGTACTTC. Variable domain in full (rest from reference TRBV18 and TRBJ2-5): NAGVMQNPRHLVRRRGQEARLRCSPMKGHSHVYWYRQLPEEGLKFMVYLQKENIIDESGMPKERFSAEFPKEGPSILRIQQVVRGDSAAYFCASSLRETSGFQETQYFGPGTRLLVL.

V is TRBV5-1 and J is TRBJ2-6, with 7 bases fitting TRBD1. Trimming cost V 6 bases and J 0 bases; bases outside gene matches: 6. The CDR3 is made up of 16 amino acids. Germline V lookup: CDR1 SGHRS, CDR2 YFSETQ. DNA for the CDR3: TGCGCCAGCACCTGGACAGGACTCTCTGGGGCCAACGTCCTGACTTTC. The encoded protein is CASTWTGLSGANVLTF.

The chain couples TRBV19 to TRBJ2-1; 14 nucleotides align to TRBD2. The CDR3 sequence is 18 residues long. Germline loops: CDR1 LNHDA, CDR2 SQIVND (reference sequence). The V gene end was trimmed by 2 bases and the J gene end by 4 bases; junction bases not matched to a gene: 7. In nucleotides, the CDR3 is TGTGCCAGTAGTATACCCCGGGGACTAGCGGGGGTGTACAATGAGCAGTTCTTC. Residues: CASSIPRGLAGVYNEQFF.

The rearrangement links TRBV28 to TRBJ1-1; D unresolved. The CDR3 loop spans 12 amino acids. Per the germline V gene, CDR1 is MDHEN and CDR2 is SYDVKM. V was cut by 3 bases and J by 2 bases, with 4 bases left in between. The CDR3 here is CASSFLNTEAFF. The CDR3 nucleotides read TGTGCCAGCAGTTTTTTAAACACTGAAGCTTTCTTT.

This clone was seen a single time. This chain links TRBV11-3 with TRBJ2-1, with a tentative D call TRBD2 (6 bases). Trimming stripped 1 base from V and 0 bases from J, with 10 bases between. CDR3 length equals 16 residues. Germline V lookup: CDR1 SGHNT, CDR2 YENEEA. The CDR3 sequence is CASSLVSGFSYNEQFF. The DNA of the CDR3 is TGTGCCAGCAGCTTAGTCAGCGGGTTCTCCTACAATGAGCAGTTCTTC.

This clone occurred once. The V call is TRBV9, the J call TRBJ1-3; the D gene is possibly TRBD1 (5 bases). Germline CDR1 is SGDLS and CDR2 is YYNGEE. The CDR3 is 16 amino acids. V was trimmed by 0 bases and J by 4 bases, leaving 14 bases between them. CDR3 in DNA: TGTGCCAGCAGCGTAGAAGGGGCCCTCTTCGGAAACACCATATATTTT. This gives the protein CASSVEGALFGNTIYF.

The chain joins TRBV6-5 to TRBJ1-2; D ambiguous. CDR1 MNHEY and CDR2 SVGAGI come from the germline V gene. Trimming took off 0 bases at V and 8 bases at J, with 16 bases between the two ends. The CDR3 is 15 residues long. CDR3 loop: CASSYSTDLSQGYTF. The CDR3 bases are TGTGCCAGCAGTTACTCGACGGACTTAAGTCAGGGCTACACCTTC.

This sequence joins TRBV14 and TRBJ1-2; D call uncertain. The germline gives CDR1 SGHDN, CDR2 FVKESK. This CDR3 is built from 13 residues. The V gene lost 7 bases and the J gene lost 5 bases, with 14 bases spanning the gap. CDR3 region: CASTPVGPYGYTF. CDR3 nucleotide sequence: TGTGCCAGCACCCCAGTTGGCCCATATGGCTACACCTTC.

The chain's CDR3 is CASSKADRGEKLFF. The CDR3 nucleotides read TGTGCCAGCAGCAAAGCGGACAGGGGTGAAAAACTGTTTTTT. The chain links TRBV21-1 to TRBJ1-4; the D segment call TRBD1 is taken from the table without a DNA check. TRBV21-1 is termed a pseudogene. The CDR3 is 14 amino acids.

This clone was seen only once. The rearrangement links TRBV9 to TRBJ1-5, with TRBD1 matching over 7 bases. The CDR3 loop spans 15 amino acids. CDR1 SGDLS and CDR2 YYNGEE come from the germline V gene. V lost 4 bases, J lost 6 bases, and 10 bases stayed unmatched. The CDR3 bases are TGTGCCAGCAGCTCGGGGGCAGGGGGTTTTCAGCCCCAGCATTTT. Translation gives CASSSGAGGFQPQHF.

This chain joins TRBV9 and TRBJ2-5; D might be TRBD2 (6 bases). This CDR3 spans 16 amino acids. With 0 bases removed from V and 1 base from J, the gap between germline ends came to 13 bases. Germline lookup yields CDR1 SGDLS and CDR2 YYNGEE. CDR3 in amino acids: CASSVEEGEFQETQYF. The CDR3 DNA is TGTGCCAGCAGCGTAGAGGAGGGCGAATTCCAAGAGACCCAGTACTTC.

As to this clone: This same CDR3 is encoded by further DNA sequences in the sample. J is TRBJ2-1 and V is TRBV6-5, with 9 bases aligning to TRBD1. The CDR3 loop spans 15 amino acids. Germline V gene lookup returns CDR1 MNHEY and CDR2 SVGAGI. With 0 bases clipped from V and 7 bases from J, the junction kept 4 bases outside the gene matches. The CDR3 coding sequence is TGTGCCAGCAGTTACTCAGGGACAGGGCGAAATGAGCAGTTCTTC. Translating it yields CASSYSGTGRNEQFF.

The DNA for the CDR3 is TGTGCCAGCAGTGGGGGGACTGAAAACATTCAGTACTTC. This gives the protein CASSGGTENIQYF. This chain links TRBV28 with TRBJ2-4; a possible D gene is TRBD2 (6 bases). Trimming pared 5 bases from V and 5 bases from J, leaving 10 bases between. The CDR3 spans 13 residues. Germline values: CDR1 MDHEN, CDR2 SYDVKM.

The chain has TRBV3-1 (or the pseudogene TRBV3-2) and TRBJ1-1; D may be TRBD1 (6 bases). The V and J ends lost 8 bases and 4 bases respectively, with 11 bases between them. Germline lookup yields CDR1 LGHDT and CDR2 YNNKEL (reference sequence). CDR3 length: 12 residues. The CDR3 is CASWGGPTEAFF. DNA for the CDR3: TGTGCCAGCTGGGGGGGGCCCACTGAAGCTTTCTTT.

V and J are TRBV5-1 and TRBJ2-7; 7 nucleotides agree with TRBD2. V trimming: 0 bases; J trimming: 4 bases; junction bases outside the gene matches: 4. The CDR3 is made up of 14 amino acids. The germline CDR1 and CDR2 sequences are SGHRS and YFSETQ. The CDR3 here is CASSLGRGLYEQYF. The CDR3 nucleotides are TGCGCCAGCAGCTTGGGGCGGGGGTTATACGAGCAGTACTTC.

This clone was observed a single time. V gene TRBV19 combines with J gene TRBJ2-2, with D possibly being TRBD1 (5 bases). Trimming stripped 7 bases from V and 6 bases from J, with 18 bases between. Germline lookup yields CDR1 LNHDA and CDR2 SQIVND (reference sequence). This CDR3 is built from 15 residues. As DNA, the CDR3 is TGTGCCAGTACTCCTCCAAGGGGCATGGCCGGGGAGCTGTTTTTT. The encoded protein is CASTPPRGMAGELFF.